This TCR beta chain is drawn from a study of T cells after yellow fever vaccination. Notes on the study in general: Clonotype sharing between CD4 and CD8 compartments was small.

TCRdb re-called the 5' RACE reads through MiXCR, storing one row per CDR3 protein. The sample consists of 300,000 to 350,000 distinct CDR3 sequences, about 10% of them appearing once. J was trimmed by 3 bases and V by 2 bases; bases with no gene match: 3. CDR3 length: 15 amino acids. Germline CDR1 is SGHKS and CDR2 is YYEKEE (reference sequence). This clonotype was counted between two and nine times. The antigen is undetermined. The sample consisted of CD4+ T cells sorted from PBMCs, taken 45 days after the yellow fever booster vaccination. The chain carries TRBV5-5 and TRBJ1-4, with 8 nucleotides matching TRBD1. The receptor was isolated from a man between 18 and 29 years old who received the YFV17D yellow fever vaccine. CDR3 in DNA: TGTGCCAGCAGCTTCAGGGGGCTTGCTAATGAAAAACTGTTTTTT. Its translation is CASSFRGLANEKLFF.